The T cell receptor beta chain described here comes from a study of Ad26.COV2.S vaccination and SARS-CoV-2 variants. Only in-frame clones appear in the TCRdb table, and some are missing; sequencing was by immunoSEQ multiplex PCR. The data contain fewer than 150,000 clones, 86% of them singletons. Concerning this clone itself: Its antigen is unidentified.

Study results and limitations: With respect to non-spike TCR breadth, vaccine and placebo recipients were similar.

This receptor was identified in a human donor who had recovered from COVID-19. Specimen: peripheral blood, collected after recovery from COVID-19.

This CDR3 is CASSLSGQGSYEQYF. The CDR3 DNA reads as TGTGCCAGCAGTTTATCGGGACAGGGCTCCTACGAGCAGTACTTC. The rearrangement joins TRBV27 to TRBJ2-7; 9 bases fit TRBD1. Germline V gives CDR1 MNHEY, CDR2 SMNVEV (reference sequence). The CDR3 has 15 residues. With V trimmed by 0 bases and J by 0 bases, 0 bases remained unmatched.